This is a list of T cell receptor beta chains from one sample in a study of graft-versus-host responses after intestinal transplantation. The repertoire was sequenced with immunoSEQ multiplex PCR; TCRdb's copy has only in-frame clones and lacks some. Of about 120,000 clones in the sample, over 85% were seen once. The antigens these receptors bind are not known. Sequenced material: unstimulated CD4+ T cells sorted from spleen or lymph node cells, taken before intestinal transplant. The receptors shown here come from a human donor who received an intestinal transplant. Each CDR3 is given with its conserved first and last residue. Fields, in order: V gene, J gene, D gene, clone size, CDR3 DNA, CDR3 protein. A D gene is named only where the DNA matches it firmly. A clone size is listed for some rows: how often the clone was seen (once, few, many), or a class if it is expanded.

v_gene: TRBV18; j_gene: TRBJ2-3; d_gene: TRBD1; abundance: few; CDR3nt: TGTGCCAGCTCACCCCTGGACAGGGGGTCCGGCGACACAGATACGCAGTATTTT; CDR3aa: CASSPLDRGSGDTDTQYF
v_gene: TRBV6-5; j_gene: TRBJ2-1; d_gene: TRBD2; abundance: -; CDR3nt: TGTGCCAGCAGGACTAGCGTTAAGGCCTACAATGAGCAGTTCTTC; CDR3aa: CASRTSVKAYNEQFF
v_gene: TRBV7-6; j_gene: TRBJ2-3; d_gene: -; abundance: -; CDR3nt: TGTGCCAGCAGTAGACTAGTGGGCACAGATACGCAGTATTTT; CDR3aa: CASSRLVGTDTQYF
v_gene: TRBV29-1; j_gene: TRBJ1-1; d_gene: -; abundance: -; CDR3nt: TGCAGCGTGAGGTCCGGATTAGACACTGAAGCTTTCTTT; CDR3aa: CSVRSGLDTEAFF
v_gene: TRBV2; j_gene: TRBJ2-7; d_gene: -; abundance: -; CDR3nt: TGTGCCAGCAGTGAACAGGGACTCTCCTACGAGCAGTACTTC; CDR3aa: CASSEQGLSYEQYF
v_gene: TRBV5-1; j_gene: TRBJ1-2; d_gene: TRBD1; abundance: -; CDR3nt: TGCGCCAGCAGGCAGGGACAGGACTATGGCTACACCTTC; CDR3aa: CASRQGQDYGYTF
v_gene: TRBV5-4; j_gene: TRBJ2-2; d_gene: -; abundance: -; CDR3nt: TGTGCCAGCAGCCGGGACGGGAGAAGGGACGGGGAGCTGTTTTTT; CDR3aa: CASSRDGRRDGELFF
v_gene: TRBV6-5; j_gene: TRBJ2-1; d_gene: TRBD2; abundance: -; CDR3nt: TGTGCCAGCAGTTCTTGGGGGGGGGAGAGGGACAATGAGCAGTTCTTC; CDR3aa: CASSSWGGERDNEQFF
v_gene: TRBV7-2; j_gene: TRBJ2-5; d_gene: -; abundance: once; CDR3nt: TGTGCCAGCAGCTTAATGTGGGCAGGGGAAGAGACCCAGTACTTC; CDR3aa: CASSLMWAGEETQYF
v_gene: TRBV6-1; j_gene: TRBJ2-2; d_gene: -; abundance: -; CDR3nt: TGTGCCAGTCCCCGGGACTGGGAAATCACCGGGGAGCTGTTTTTT; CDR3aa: CASPRDWEITGELFF
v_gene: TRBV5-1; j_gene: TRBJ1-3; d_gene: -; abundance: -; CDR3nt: TGCGCCAGCAGCTTCCGGGACGGGGGAAACACCATATATTTT; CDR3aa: CASSFRDGGNTIYF
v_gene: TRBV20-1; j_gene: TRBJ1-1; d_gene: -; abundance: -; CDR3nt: TGCACCACCGTAGCGACTGAAGCTTTCTTT; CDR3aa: CTTVATEAFF
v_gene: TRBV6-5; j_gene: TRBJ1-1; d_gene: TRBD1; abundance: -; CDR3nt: TGTGCCAGCAGCCGGGACAGGGTGAACACTGAAGCTTTCTTT; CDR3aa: CASSRDRVNTEAFF